This TCR beta chain was observed in a study of vaccination effects on CD4 cells after COVID-19. The wider study: A couple of convalescent patients were sampled 16 days and one week before vaccination.

Clones were sequenced by immunoSEQ multiplex PCR, and TCRdb holds only the in-frame ones, with some missing. The table has fewer than 40,000 clones, 70% to 85% seen once. For this clone: No antigen is known for it.

Sequencing followed a ViraFEST assay step that expanded antigen-specific CD4+ T cells with viral peptide pools. Having been cultured for 9 to 11 days, the cells underwent CD4+ T cell isolation. According to PCR results, the person was infected with SARS-CoV-2 between March and December 2020. Germline V CDR1 and CDR2: LNHNV, YYDKDF (reference sequence). The germline V and J ends were trimmed by 3 bases and 5 bases, with 16 bases remaining between them. This CDR3 spans 15 amino acids. The receptor's source is a human donor who had a prior SARS-CoV-2 infection. Source: CD4+ T cells from PBMCs cultured with a peptide pool, taken before COVID-19 vaccination. The gene calls are TRBV15 and TRBJ2-5, with a tentative D call TRBD2 (6 bases). In DNA, the CDR3 is TGTGCCACCAGCAGCCCCTGGGGGGTATCGGAGACCCAGTACTTC. Translation gives CATSSPWGVSETQYF.